A selection of T cell receptor beta chains follows, all from one sample in a study of blood T cells in healthy people across ages. A single record per CDR3 protein comes from TCRdb applying MiXCR to the 5' RACE reads. In the table there are more than 1,400,000 distinct CDR3 sequences, 35% to 45% of which are singletons. The sample was blood. The receptors here all came from a woman aged 18-29 years in good health. The CDR3 runs from the conserved cysteine through the conserved F or W. Fields, in order: clone size, J gene, V gene, D gene, CDR3 DNA, CDR3 protein. A D gene is named only where the DNA matches it firmly. The size field is filled for only some rows; it gives once, few, many or a size class.

-,TRBJ1-1,TRBV2,TRBD1,TGTGCCAGCAGGGGGGGACAGGGGGCTTTGGAAGCTTTCTTT,CASRGGQGALEAFF
few,TRBJ2-7,TRBV16,-,TGTGCCAGCAGCCCAAAGTCACTAAGGGGCGAGCAGTACTTC,CASSPKSLRGEQYF
-,TRBJ1-5,TRBV27,-,TGTGCCAGCCAGGGCCAGAAGGGGAGCAATCAGCCCCAGCATTTT,CASQGQKGSNQPQHF
-,TRBJ1-1,TRBV15,-,TGTGCCACCAGCAGACCTCCCGGACAGACGGCCCCTGAAGCTTTCTTT,CATSRPPGQTAPEAFF
few,TRBJ1-2,TRBV12-3/TRBV12-4,-,TGTGCCAGCAGTTCCCGAGATCCCGACAGGAACTATGGCTACACCTTC,CASSSRDPDRNYGYTF
-,TRBJ1-1,TRBV5-1,TRBD1,TGCGCCAGCAGCATGGGGACAGCCGGTAACACTGAAGCTTTCTTT,CASSMGTAGNTEAFF
-,TRBJ1-6,TRBV20-1,TRBD1,TGCAGTGCTAGGGGGGGGACAGCTAATTCACCCCTCCACTTT,CSARGGTANSPLHF
few,TRBJ2-5,TRBV6-6,-,TGTGCCAGCAGTAAAAGGGGATCGGAAGAGACCCAGTACTTC,CASSKRGSEETQYF
-,TRBJ1-1,TRBV14,-,TGTGCCAGCAGCCAGAATCATGGGGTTGAAGCTTTCTTT,CASSQNHGVEAFF
-,TRBJ1-1,TRBV3-1,-,TGTGCCAGCAGCCCAGAAAGACGGAACACTGAAGCTTTCTTT,CASSPERRNTEAFF
few,TRBJ2-7,TRBV7-2,-,TGTGCCAGCAGCTTAGGGTCAGGACAATACGAGCAGTACTTC,CASSLGSGQYEQYF
-,TRBJ1-6,TRBV28,TRBD1,TGTGCCAGTTTACAGGGGGCGAATAATTCACCCCTCCACTTT,CASLQGANNSPLHF
-,TRBJ2-1,TRBV6-1,-,TGTGCCTGCAGCCTTACGATACCATTAGCGGCGACCTACAATGAGCAGTTCTTC,CACSLTIPLAATYNEQFF
-,TRBJ1-2,TRBV12-3/TRBV12-4,TRBD1,TGTGCCAGCAGTTTATGGGGGACAGGGTATGGCTACACCTTC,CASSLWGTGYGYTF
-,TRBJ2-7,TRBV6-5,-,TGTGCCAGCAGTTACTCTAAGTTGGACGGAGCCTACGAGCAGTACTTC,CASSYSKLDGAYEQYF
-,TRBJ2-7,TRBV2,-,TGTGCCAGTACGCGGCAGGGACCCTACGAGCAGTACTTC,CASTRQGPYEQYF
-,TRBJ2-7,TRBV4-1,TRBD2,TGCGCCAGCAGCCGTCCTAGCGGGAGTGGGAATGAGCAGTACTTC,CASSRPSGSGNEQYF
-,TRBJ2-7,TRBV6-5,-,TGTGCCAGCACGGGGGTCACCCCCTACGAGCAGTACTTC,CASTGVTPYEQYF
few,TRBJ2-5,TRBV2,TRBD2,TGTGCCAGCAGTGAAGAGAGCGGGGGTCGGGGAGAGACCCAGTACTTC,CASSEESGGRGETQYF
-,TRBJ1-2,TRBV20-1,-,TGCAGTGCTAGGACCCGGGAGGGGTCCTATGGCTACACCTTC,CSARTREGSYGYTF
-,TRBJ2-7,TRBV28,-,TGTGCCAGCAGCCCCCCCGGGCTGAGGGGCTACGAGCAGTACTTC,CASSPPGLRGYEQYF
-,TRBJ1-2,TRBV21-1,-,TGTGCCAGCAGCACTACACAGGGACTAAACTATGGCTACACCTTC,CASSTTQGLNYGYTF
-,TRBJ2-3,TRBV4-1,-,TGCGCCAGCAGGCAAGACACATTACTGAGCACAGATACGCAGTATTTT,CASRQDTLLSTDTQYF
-,TRBJ1-2,TRBV10-3,TRBD1,TGTGCCATCAGTGAAGGGGGCGCCGACTATGGCTACACCTTC,CAISEGGADYGYTF
-,TRBJ2-7,TRBV5-5,-,TGTGCCAGCAGGACCCACCCCCCCTACGAGCAGTACTTC,CASRTHPPYEQYF
few,TRBJ2-3,TRBV7-9,TRBD2,TGTGCCAGCAGCTTAGTACTAGCGGGGCCCACGGATACGCAGTATTTT,CASSLVLAGPTDTQYF
few,TRBJ1-2,TRBV9,-,TGTGCCAGCAGCGTAGAAACGGAGGGGCCTGGCTACACCTTC,CASSVETEGPGYTF
-,TRBJ1-2,TRBV2,TRBD1,TGTGCCAGCAGTACAAACCGGGACAGGGTCTTAGGGGGCTACACCTTC,CASSTNRDRVLGGYTF
few,TRBJ2-3,TRBV10-3,TRBD2,TGTGCCATCAGGGGGACTAGCGGGAGCACAGATACGCAGTATTTT,CAIRGTSGSTDTQYF
-,TRBJ2-1,TRBV2,-,TGTGCCAGCAGCCCCGCCCGGAATGAGCAGTTCTTC,CASSPARNEQFF
few,TRBJ2-7,TRBV5-1,TRBD2,TGCGCCAGCAGCCCGAGGGCCGGACTAGCGGGGATTTACGAGCAGTACTTC,CASSPRAGLAGIYEQYF
few,TRBJ2-3,TRBV3-1,TRBD2,TGTGCCAGCAGGACTAGCGGGGTAACAGATACGCAGTATTTT,CASRTSGVTDTQYF
once,TRBJ1-1,TRBV29-1,TRBD1,TGCAGCGTTGGTATGACAGGGACTGAAGCTTTCTTT,CSVGMTGTEAFF
few,TRBJ2-7,TRBV7-8,TRBD1,TGTGCCAGCAGCTTAATGGGGACAGAACAAGAGCAGTACTTC,CASSLMGTEQEQYF
few,TRBJ1-2,TRBV27,-,TGTGCCAGCAGTGTATCAGGGGCCAGAGGCTACACCTTC,CASSVSGARGYTF
few,TRBJ2-1,TRBV5-1,-,TGCGCCAGCAGTCAGACTGGTGTCTATGAGCAGTTCTTC,CASSQTGVYEQFF
-,TRBJ1-2,TRBV14,TRBD1,TGTGCCAGCAGCCACCAGACAGGGGGCGGCTACACCTTC,CASSHQTGGGYTF
-,TRBJ2-1,TRBV10-3,-,TGTGCCATCCTACAGGATAGCTCCCACAATGAGCAGTTCTTC,CAILQDSSHNEQFF
-,TRBJ2-1,TRBV9,TRBD2,TGTGCCAGCAGGACTAGGACTAGTAATGAGCAGTTCTTC,CASRTRTSNEQFF
once,TRBJ2-2,TRBV24-1,TRBD1,TGTGCCACCAGTGATCCCGGGACAGACACCGGGGAGCTGTTTTTT,CATSDPGTDTGELFF
-,TRBJ1-6,TRBV6-2/TRBV6-3,-,TGTGCCAGCAGGAACAGGAATGCCTATAATTCACCCCTCCACTTT,CASRNRNAYNSPLHF
-,TRBJ2-7,TRBV28,-,TGTGCACTGGGGGGCTTCGGGAACAATGAGCAGTACTTC,CALGGFGNNEQYF
few,TRBJ1-5,TRBV20-1,TRBD1,TGCAGTGCTATAGGACAGGGGAATAATCAGCCCCAGCATTTT,CSAIGQGNNQPQHF
-,TRBJ2-5,TRBV5-1,TRBD2,TGCGCCAGCACCGTTACTAGCGGGGTAAGAGATGAGCAGTACTTC,CASTVTSGVRDEQYF
-,TRBJ1-2,TRBV20-1,-,TGCAGTGCTAGTAGCGGGGGCGGCGGCTACACCTTC,CSASSGGGGYTF
-,TRBJ1-2,TRBV5-1,-,TGCGCCAGCAGCTTTCCCTCCCAGGGCGAGAGTGGCTATGGCTACACCTTC,CASSFPSQGESGYGYTF
-,TRBJ2-3,TRBV6-1,TRBD2,TGCGCCAGCAGTGGGAGACTAGCGGGACGCACAGATACGCAGTATTTT,CASSGRLAGRTDTQYF